Presented here are 16 T cell receptor beta chains from one specimen sequenced in a study of cytomegalovirus exposure and HLA in healthy donors. Here immunoSEQ multiplex PCR was the method, and the copy in TCRdb shows in-frame clones only, minus some. Of some 170,000 clones in the sample, around four fifths were seen once. The sample was PBMCs. The receptors derive from a young man in good health and CMV-seropositive.

The chain joins TRBV27 to TRBJ2-7; D is perhaps TRBD1 (5 bases). Trimming left V 0 bases short and J 6 bases short, with 9 bases between. The CDR3 sequence is 13 residues long. In germline, CDR1 is MNHEY, CDR2 SMNVEV (reference sequence). The CDR3 DNA reads as TGTGCCAGCAGTTTATCGTCAGGGATCGAGCAGTACTTC. Its protein product is CASSLSSGIEQYF.

This chain uses TRBV5-1 with TRBJ2-3; D not certain. V was cut by 1 base and J by 6 bases, with 3 bases left in between. The CDR3 has 11 residues. Germline V gives CDR1 SGHRS, CDR2 YFSETQ. The CDR3 DNA reads TGCGCCAGCAGCTTGTATGATACGCAGTATTTT. This encodes CASSLYDTQYF.

This chain links TRBV9 with TRBJ2-1; D might be TRBD1 (6 bases). In germline, CDR1 is SGDLS, CDR2 YYNGEE. The CDR3 runs to 21 residues. V lost 2 bases, J lost 4 bases, and 31 bases lay in between. CDR3 in DNA: TGTGCCAGCAGCGTGCGCCCCCTGACAAACGTCCCCGTTCAGGGGTACAATGAGCAGTTCTTC. As protein: CASSVRPLTNVPVQGYNEQFF. Full variable domain (remainder filled in from reference TRBV9 and TRBJ2-1): DSGVTQTPKHLITATGQRVTLRCSPRSGDLSVYWYQQSLDQGLQFLIQYYNGEERAKGNILERFSAQQFPDLHSELNLSSLELGDSALYFCASSVRPLTNVPVQGYNEQFFGPGTRLTVL.

The rearrangement joins TRBV5-4 to TRBJ2-2, with 7 bases that match TRBD1. This CDR3 has 18 amino acids. The ends lost 0 bases at V and 6 bases at J; junction bases unmatched: 14. Germline CDR1 is SGHNT and CDR2 is YYREEE (reference sequence). The CDR3 reads CASSLAGGRGSSAGELFF. The CDR3 DNA is TGTGCCAGCAGCTTGGCAGGCGGCAGGGGGTCGTCTGCCGGGGAGCTGTTTTTT.

Remarks on this clone: The sample has other DNA sequences that encode this CDR3 too. V is TRBV9 and J is TRBJ1-2, with 8 bases matching TRBD1. Trimming took 0 bases from V and 6 from J; bases not matched to a gene: 4. Germline V gene data show CDR1 as SGDLS and CDR2 as YYNGEE. The CDR3 spans 14 residues. CDR3 amino acids: CASSVVTGGDGYTF. The CDR3 DNA reads as TGTGCCAGCAGCGTAGTTACAGGGGGAGATGGCTACACCTTC.

J is TRBJ1-5 and V is TRBV11-2; perhaps TRBD1 as D (6 bases). The CDR3 spans 14 residues. V was cut by 3 bases and J by 8 bases, with 14 bases left in between. Germline assignment: CDR1 SGHAT and CDR2 FQNNGV. CDR3 sequence: CASSLAGVVKPQHF. In DNA form, the CDR3 reads TGTGCCAGCAGCTTGGCAGGGGTTGTGAAGCCCCAGCATTTT. Full variable domain (rest looked up from reference TRBV11-2 and TRBJ1-5): EAGVAQSPRYKIIEKRQSVAFWCNPISGHATLYWYQQILGQGPKLLIQFQNNGVVDDSQLPKDRFSAERLKGVDSTLKIQPAKLEDSAVYLCASSLAGVVKPQHFGDGTRLSIL.

This clone showed up just once. This chain links TRBV10-1 with TRBJ1-1, with TRBD1 as a possible D gene (5 bases). CDR3 length: 17 amino acids. CDR1 and CDR2 (germline): WNHNN, SYGVQD (reference sequence). V dropped 0 bases and J dropped 1 base, with 15 bases sitting between them. CDR3 DNA sequence: TGCGCCAGCAGTGAGTCACCTTTCCAGGGTAAGAACACTGAAGCTTTCTTT. Its protein is CASSESPFQGKNTEAFF.

This clone was seen only a few times. This chain uses TRBV7-9 with TRBJ1-2, with TRBD1 identical over 7 bases. The V segment lost 5 bases and the J segment 5 bases; nucleotides outside the gene matches: 11. This CDR3 has 15 amino acids. Germline assignment: CDR1 SEHNR and CDR2 FQNEAQ (reference sequence). CDR3 sequence reads: CASSAIGTEIYGYTF. The CDR3, as DNA: TGTGCCAGCAGCGCTATTGGGACAGAGATTTATGGCTACACCTTC.

This chain links TRBV7-6 with TRBJ2-5, with D possibly being TRBD2 (5 bases). Trimming left V 0 bases short and J 3 bases short, with 17 bases between. This CDR3 region has 17 residues. Germline V gene data show CDR1 as SGHVS and CDR2 as FNYEAQ. This CDR3 is CASSLARRAEIEETQYF. CDR3 coding DNA: TGTGCCAGCAGCTTAGCGCGGCGGGCAGAGATAGAAGAGACCCAGTACTTC.

This clone was observed at least ten times. The chain joins TRBV5-1 to TRBJ1-2; TRBD1 might be the D (6 bases). Trimming took 7 bases from V and 3 from J, leaving 19 bases between them. Germline lookup yields CDR1 SGHRS and CDR2 YFSETQ. The CDR3 length is 15 residues. CDR3 protein: CASRIIQQGDYGYTF. CDR3 coding DNA: TGCGCCAGCCGAATCATTCAACAGGGAGACTATGGCTACACCTTC.

The gene calls are TRBV7-2 and TRBJ2-3; 11 nucleotides match TRBD2. Germline trimming cut 2 bases from V and 8 bases from J; bases unmatched to any gene: 9. The CDR3 covers 16 residues. In germline, CDR1 is SGHTA, CDR2 FQGNSA. CDR3 residues: CASSLISGGAVVTQYF. DNA of the CDR3: TGTGCCAGCAGCTTAATTAGCGGGGGGGCCGTAGTTACGCAGTATTTT.

The sample holds one count of this clone. This rearrangement joins TRBV6-6 to TRBJ2-2; D is possibly TRBD1 (5 bases). With 7 bases removed from V and 1 base from J, the gap between germline ends came to 16 bases. Germline V lookup: CDR1 MNHNY, CDR2 SVGAGI (reference sequence). The CDR3 loop spans 16 amino acids. This chain's CDR3 is CASTPRPRENTGELFF. In DNA, the CDR3 is TGTGCCAGCACCCCACGGCCCAGGGAGAACACCGGGGAGCTGTTTTTT.

V and J are TRBV29-1 and TRBJ2-3; 9 nucleotides agree with TRBD2. Germline CDR1 reads SQVTM; CDR2 reads ANQGSEA. This CDR3 is 15 amino acids long. V shed 4 bases, J shed 3 bases, and the junction held 8 bases outside the gene matches. The CDR3 reads CSVVLAGGATDTQYF. Here the CDR3 DNA reads TGCAGCGTTGTGCTCGCGGGGGGGGCAACAGATACGCAGTATTTT.

The chain has TRBV6-5 and TRBJ2-5; no definite D call. V dropped 7 bases and J dropped 3 bases, with 9 bases sitting between them. The CDR3 is 12 residues long. The germline gives CDR1 MNHEY, CDR2 SVGAGI. Written as DNA, the CDR3 is TGTGCCAGCACCAGCAGCGAAGAGACCCAGTACTTC. The encoded protein is CASTSSEETQYF.

The chain combines TRBV4-3 with TRBJ2-3; TRBD1 agrees at 8 bases. Germline V gene lookup returns CDR1 LGHNA and CDR2 YSLEER. The ends lost 1 base at V and 3 bases at J; junction bases unmatched: 3. This CDR3 has 15 residues. The CDR3 DNA follows: TGCGCCAGCAGCCAAGGCAGGGGGCGGACAGATACGCAGTATTTT. Translation gives CASSQGRGRTDTQYF.

The V call is TRBV6-5, the J call TRBJ2-1, with 9 bases that match TRBD2. Germline V lookup: CDR1 MNHEY, CDR2 SVGAGI. The ends lost 5 bases at V and 9 bases at J; junction bases unmatched: 5. This CDR3 contains 13 residues. The CDR3 spells CASSRGLATEQFF. The CDR3 region has the DNA TGTGCCAGCAGTCGCGGACTAGCGACTGAGCAGTTCTTC.